This TCR beta chain derives from a study of shared clonotypes between healthy human individuals. Study outcomes and limitations: It was observed that roughly 5.1% of naive CD4 clonotypes were shared across several donors. Compared with clonotypes that all four donors shared, non-shared clonotypes had lower generation probabilities.

The donors, healthy adults who were HIV-negative, had experienced no recent acute infections or vaccinations. As to this clone: The target antigen is unknown.

The data were produced by immunoSEQ multiplex PCR, yet TCRdb's version contains in-frame clones alone and is incomplete. Among roughly 2.2 million clones listed, roughly 92% were seen once. V lost 4 bases, J lost 5 bases, and 16 bases lay in between. The length of the CDR3 is 14 residues. Germline V lookup: CDR1 SGHRS, CDR2 YFSETQ. The sample comprised naive CD4+ T cells from PBMCs. Subset denoted: CD45RA+ positively selected. The chain uses TRBV5-1 and TRBJ2-7; D is undetermined. This TCR came from a man between 18 and 35 years old in good health. Some clones in this sample may be carry-over from other donors' samples. CDR3 loop: CASSATLMNHEQYF. The CDR3, as DNA: TGCGCCAGCAGCGCGACTCTGATGAACCACGAGCAGTACTTC.